Reported below is one TCR beta chain. This sample stems from a study of control samples from healthy donors and cancer patients. Clones were read by immunoSEQ multiplex PCR, and TCRdb kept only the in-frame ones, dropping some. The top ten hold 2.8% of the sample, which has 69,000 or so clones, approximately 94% seen once. The germline V and J ends were trimmed by 3 bases and 0 bases, with 15 bases remaining between them. The CDR3 covers 16 residues. From germline, CDR1 is SGHRS and CDR2 YFSETQ. Sequences were obtained from blood. This TCR was sampled from a young woman in good health. J is TRBJ1-1 and V is TRBV5-1, with D possibly TRBD1 on 6 matching bases. The CDR3 region has the DNA TGCGCCAGCAGCTCAGCGACAGGACTCATGAACACTGAAGCTTTCTTT. Its protein is CASSSATGLMNTEAFF.